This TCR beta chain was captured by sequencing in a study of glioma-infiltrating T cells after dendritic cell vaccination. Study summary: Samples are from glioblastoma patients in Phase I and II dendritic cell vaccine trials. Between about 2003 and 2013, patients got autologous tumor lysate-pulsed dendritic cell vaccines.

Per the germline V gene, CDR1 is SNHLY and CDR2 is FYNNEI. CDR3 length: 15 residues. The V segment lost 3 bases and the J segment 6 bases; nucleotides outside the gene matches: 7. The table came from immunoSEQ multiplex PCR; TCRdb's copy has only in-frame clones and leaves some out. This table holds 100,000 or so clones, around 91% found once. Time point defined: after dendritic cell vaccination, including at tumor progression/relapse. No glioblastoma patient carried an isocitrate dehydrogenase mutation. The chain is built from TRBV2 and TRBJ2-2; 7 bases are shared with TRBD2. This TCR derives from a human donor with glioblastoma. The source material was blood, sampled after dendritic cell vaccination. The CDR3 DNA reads TGTGCCAGCAGTGACAATCCAGGGAGGGCCGGGGAGCTGTTTTTT. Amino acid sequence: CASSDNPGRAGELFF. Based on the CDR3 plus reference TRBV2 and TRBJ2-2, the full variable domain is EPEVTQTPSHQVTQMGQEVILRCVPISNHLYFYWYRQILGQKVEFLVSFYNNEISEKSEIFDDQFSVERPDGSNFTLKIRSTKLEDSAMYFCASSDNPGRAGELFFGEGSRLTVL.